These 14 T cell receptor beta chains were all obtained from the same sample, sequenced in a study of tumor and adjacent non-tumor tissue in lung cancer. No cell sorting was done before RNA was extracted from the tissue. A modified ARM-PCR protocol with three rounds of nested PCR amplified TCRbeta. Via MiXCR, TCRdb re-called the multiplex PCR reads, giving one row per CDR3 protein. Seen here are approximately 110,000 distinct CDR3 sequences, roughly 75% observed once, and the top ten hold 35% to 40%. The sequenced sample consisted of lung tumor tissue. The receptors stem from a woman aged 55 to 70 with non-small cell lung cancer.

This clonotype was detected ten times or more. The V gene is TRBV5-6, the J gene TRBJ1-1; TRBD1 matches at 10 bases. The J segment lost 0 bases and the V segment lost 5 bases, leaving 4 bases of the junction unmatched. This CDR3 has 15 amino acids. Germline V gene sequence: CDR1 SGHDT, CDR2 YYEEEE. Here the CDR3 DNA reads TGTGCCAGCAGTCCCGGGACAGGGGTGAACACTGAAGCTTTCTTT. It codes for CASSPGTGVNTEAFF.

This rearrangement joins TRBV12-3 or TRBV12-4 to TRBJ2-7; 15 bases map to TRBD2. The junction had 8 bases not matched to a gene; V was cut back by 7 bases and J by 4 bases. The CDR3 has 16 residues. The CDR3 reads CASNSPGLAGGYEQYF. DNA of the CDR3: TGTGCCAGCAATTCACCGGGACTAGCGGGAGGATACGAGCAGTACTTC.

As regards this clonotype: This may arise from a read error, as a much more abundant clone is one base away. V usage is TRBV20-1 and J usage is TRBJ2-7; TRBD2 is a possible D gene (6 bases). Germline-derived CDR1 and CDR2 are DFQATT and SNEGSKA (reference sequence). The CDR3 contains 14 residues. The CDR3 DNA reads as TGCAGTGCTCCTGTGGGGGGAAAGAGCCACGATCAGTACTTC. Translating it yields CSAPVGGKSHDQYF.

Regarding this clonotype: This may come from a read error, since a much larger clone is one base off. This sequence joins TRBV4-3 and TRBJ1-6; D unresolved. V was clipped by 1 base and J by 5 bases, with 12 bases between them. This CDR3 is built from 16 residues. Germline loops: CDR1 LGHNA, CDR2 YSLEER. CDR3 sequence reads: CASSQGAQSHNSPLHF. DNA for the CDR3: TGCGCCAGCAGCCAAGGAGCTCAGTCCCATAATTCACCCCTCCACTTT.

V and J are TRBV6-2 or TRBV6-3 and TRBJ1-5; D might be TRBD1 (6 bases). The CDR3 contains 16 residues. The germline CDR1 and CDR2 sequences are MNHEY and SVGEGT. Trimming took off 5 bases at V and 5 bases at J, with 19 bases between the two ends. CDR3 DNA sequence: TGTGCCAGCAGTGCCCTCCGAGACAGGAACGATCAGCCCCAGCATTTT. Translating it yields CASSALRDRNDQPQHF.

For this clonotype: The junction does not match germline at one end; this may be a read error. This rearrangement joins TRBV20-1 to TRBJ2-7, with 7 nucleotides matching TRBD2. Germline CDR1 DFQATT, CDR2 SNEGSKA (reference sequence). The CDR3 loop spans 14 amino acids. The CDR3 sequence: CSARERGRGDEQYF. CDR3 bases: TGCAGTGCTAGAGAGCGCGGGAGAGGAGACGAGCAGTATTTC.

Details on this clonotype: At one end, the junction sequence differs from germline, possibly due to a read error. The V call is TRBV11-2, the J call TRBJ2-1; 9 bases fit TRBD1. CDR1 and CDR2 (germline): SGHAT, FQNNGV. This CDR3 is built from 16 residues. The CDR3 spells CAGSVLTGTGNNEQSF. As DNA, the CDR3 is TGTGCCGGCAGCGTACTGACCGGGACAGGGAACAATGAGCAGTCCTTC.

About this clonotype itself: One base away lies a much larger clone, so this may be a sequencing read error. This chain uses TRBV12-3 or TRBV12-4 with TRBJ2-5; tentatively, D is TRBD2 (6 bases). CDR3 length equals 11 residues. V dropped 7 bases and J dropped 5 bases, with 8 bases sitting between them. The CDR3 spells CASNAGETQYF. CDR3 bases: TGTGCCAGCAATGCGGGGGAGACCCAGTACTTC.

With regard to this clonotype: One junction end disagrees with the germline gene, perhaps due to a read error. CDR3 in DNA: TGTGCCAGCAGTGAAACACGTCGGTGGACTATCTATGACTACACCTTC. It encodes CASSETRRWTIYDYTF. The chain couples TRBV6-1 to TRBJ1-2; D ambiguous. From germline, CDR1 is MNHNS and CDR2 SASEGT. The CDR3 runs to 16 residues.

This clonotype showed up just once. A much larger clone differs by one base, so this may be a read error. The chain couples TRBV5-4 to TRBJ2-5; D not resolved. Germline V lookup: CDR1 SGHNT, CDR2 YYREEE (reference sequence). The CDR3 is made up of 11 amino acids. The CDR3 is CASSLGETEYF. In DNA, the CDR3 is TGTGCCAGCAGCTTGGGCGAGACCGAGTACTTC.

In the case of this clonotype: A single base separates this from a much larger clone, so it may be a read error. The V gene is TRBV7-2, the J gene TRBJ1-2; D uncertain. This CDR3 region has 11 residues. CDR1 and CDR2 (germline): SGHTA, FQGNSA. The CDR3, as DNA: TGTGCCTGCAGCCTGAGATATGGCTACACCTTC. Its protein product is CACSLRYGYTF. The full variable domain, with the rest looked up from reference TRBV7-2 and TRBJ1-2, is GAGVSQSPSNKVTEKGKDVELRCDPISGHTALYWYRQSLGQGLEFLIYFQGNSAPDKSGLPSDRFSAERTGGSVSTLTIQRTQQEDSAVYLCACSLRYGYTFGSGTRLTVV.

A note on this clonotype: At one boundary the junction diverges from the germline segment, which might be a read error. The chain combines TRBV11-1 with TRBJ2-1; no firm D call. The CDR3 spans 14 residues. Germline V gene data show CDR1 as SGHAT and CDR2 as FQDESV (reference sequence). CDR3 loop: CARSSPPSYSEQFF. The CDR3 coding sequence is TGTGCCAGGAGCTCCCCCCCCAGTTACAGTGAGCAGTTCTTC.

This clonotype was observed a single time. The junction and the germline gene differ at one end; a read error may be behind it. The rearrangement links TRBV4-3 to TRBJ1-5; D might be TRBD1 (5 bases). Germline CDR1 and CDR2: LGHNA and YSLEER. The length of the CDR3 is 15 residues. The CDR3 spells CASSQEEGRKQPQHF. CDR3 sequence (DNA): TGCGCTAGCAGCCAAGAAGAGGGGCGGAAACAGCCCCAGCATTTT.

At least ten counts were recorded for this clonotype. The chain employs TRBV4-3 and TRBJ2-2; 7 bases align to TRBD1. The CDR3 contains 15 residues. V gave up 4 bases and J gave up 8 bases; unmatched junction bases: 10. The germline V gene has CDR1 LGHNA and CDR2 YSLEER. CDR3 coding DNA: TGCGCCAGCAGCCGACAGGGCATGCTAGGGGGGGAGCTGTTTTTT. Protein: CASSRQGMLGGELFF.